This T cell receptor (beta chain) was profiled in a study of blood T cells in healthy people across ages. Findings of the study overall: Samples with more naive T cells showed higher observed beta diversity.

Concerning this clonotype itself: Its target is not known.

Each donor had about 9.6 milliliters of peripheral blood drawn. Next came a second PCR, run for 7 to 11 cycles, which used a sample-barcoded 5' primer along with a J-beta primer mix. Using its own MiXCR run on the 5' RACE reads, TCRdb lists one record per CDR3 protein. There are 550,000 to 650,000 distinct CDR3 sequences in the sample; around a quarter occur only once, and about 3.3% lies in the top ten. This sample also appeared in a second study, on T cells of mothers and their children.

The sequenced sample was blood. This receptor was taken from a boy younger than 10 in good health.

The CDR3 nucleotides are TGTGCCAGCAGTGGACTAGGCCAAGAGACCCAGTACTTC. It specifies CASSGLGQETQYF. This rearrangement joins TRBV27 to TRBJ2-5; 7 bases are a match to TRBD2. This CDR3 has 13 residues. From germline, CDR1 is MNHEY and CDR2 SMNVEV (reference sequence). Unmatched junction bases numbered 1, after V lost 5 bases and J lost 1 base.